The 14 T cell receptor beta chains in this list originate from one sample, sequenced in a study of CD8+ T cells in alopecia areata listed by TCRdb under 2018. The protocol used for the library was the immunoSEQ multiplex PCR assay. RNA was extracted from all samples and reverse transcribed into cDNA, which served as template for TCR sequencing. This immuneACCESS table, as held by TCRdb, lists in-frame sequences with V and J called but not all clones. Of the missing ones, under half trace to an unresolved V gene in checked studies; the others have no known cause. Across this sample, roughly 110,000 clones were tabulated and none appeared just once. Roughly a fifth of the sample lies in the top ten. Sequencing was carried out using lesional skin. The receptors stem from a C3H/HeJ mouse with alopecia areata. Mice belonging to this strain carry MHC haplotype H2-k.

This clone has just a few counts. Germline and genes: mouse. The read finishes 4 residues shy of the CDR3 end, and the germline J gene is used to complete it. The chain couples TRBV13-3 to TRBJ2-5; 13 bases match TRBD2. V was pared by 1 base and J by 2 bases, with 1 base of the junction left unmatched. CDR1 NNHDY and CDR2 SYVADS come from the germline V gene. The CDR3 sequence is 16 residues long. CDR3 in amino acids: CASSDWDWGGQDTQYF. The sequenced CDR3 bases are TGTGCCAGCAGTGATTGGGACTGGGGGGGCCAAGAC.

This clone was counted a few times. Genes and germline come from the mouse. The observed sequence ends 4 residues before the CDR3 terminus, with the missing tail filled in from the germline J gene. V usage is TRBV13-3 and J usage is TRBJ2-4; D might be TRBD2 (5 bases). Trimming left V 0 bases short and J 1 base short, with 12 bases between. The CDR3 extends over 16 amino acids. The germline V gene has CDR1 NNHDY and CDR2 SYVADS. Here the CDR3 reads CASSDVGSGGQNTLYF. CDR3 DNA, as far as it was read: TGTGCCAGCAGTGATGTGGGGAGTGGGGGTCAAAAC.

This clone was counted many times. All gene names here are mouse names. The DNA read from the CDR3 is TGTGCCAGCAGTATCTGGGGGGGCGCGAGTGCAGAA. This encodes CASSIWGGASAE. From start to end, the CDR3 is CASSIWGGASAETLYF. The chain carries TRBV19 and TRBJ2-3, with 10 nucleotides matching TRBD2. The read gets to within 4 residues of the CDR3 end, and the germline J gene fills in the rest. The germline CDR1 and CDR2 sequences are FNHDT and SITEND (reference sequence). The J segment lost 0 bases and the V segment lost 2 bases, leaving 3 bases of the junction unmatched. The CDR3 totals 16 residues.

This clone was seen repeatedly, ten times or more. Genes and germline come from the mouse. The read stops 4 residues short of the end of the CDR3; the missing end is completed from the germline J gene. V usage is TRBV13-3 and J usage is TRBJ2-1, with D perhaps TRBD2 (6 bases). V was pared by 0 bases and J by 0 bases, with 10 bases between. This CDR3 is 16 amino acids long. Germline V gene data show CDR1 as NNHDY and CDR2 as SYVADS. The CDR3 sequence is CASSDAGGYNYAEQFF. The DNA read from the CDR3 is TGTGCCAGCAGTGATGCGGGGGGTTATAACTATGCT.

This clone was seen a few times. These gene names are mouse names. The DNA ends 4 residues before the CDR3 does, and the rest of the CDR3 is filled in from the germline J gene. The chain uses TRBV19 and TRBJ1-4, with D tentatively TRBD1 (5 bases). Trimming removed 7 bases from V and 5 bases from J, with 12 bases in between. The germline V gene has CDR1 FNHDT and CDR2 SITEND (reference sequence). The CDR3 has 13 amino acids. CDR3 in amino acids: CASRPYRNERLFF. The part of the CDR3 DNA that was read is TGTGCCAGCCGCCCATACAGGAACGAA.

The table lists this clone with many counts. Gene and germline names: mouse. From the germline J gene comes the end of the CDR3, since the read stops 4 residues before it. The chain carries TRBV1 and TRBJ2-2; D tentatively reads TRBD1 or TRBD2 (5 bases each). Germline CDR1 and CDR2: NSQYPW and LRSPGD (reference sequence). CDR3 length equals 13 residues. This chain's CDR3 is CTCSAGGAGQLYF. Partial CDR3 DNA: TGCACCTGCAGTGCAGGGGGCGCGGGG.

This clone was counted many times. The genes and germline here are from mouse. CDR3 DNA (partial): TGTGCCAGCAGTTGGCAGGGGACCGGG. Its translation is CASSWQGTG. The full CDR3 protein is CASSWQGTGQLYF. The chain is built from TRBV13-3 and TRBJ2-2, with D perhaps matching TRBD1 (6 bases). Coverage ceases 4 residues before the CDR3 finishes, and the germline J gene fills in the end. Trimming stripped 4 bases from V and 5 bases from J, with 9 bases between. The CDR3 is made up of 13 amino acids. Germline CDR1 NNHDY, CDR2 SYVADS.

As for this clone: Any gene name here is a mouse gene name. The read comes to an end 4 residues before the CDR3 does, leaving the germline J gene to fill in the end. The gene calls are TRBV13-1 and TRBJ2-2, with TRBD2 identical over 9 bases. The V gene's germline CDR1 is NSHNY and CDR2 SYGAGN. J gave up 4 bases and V 2 bases, and 3 bases lay outside the gene matches. The CDR3 is made up of 15 amino acids. Partial CDR3 DNA: TGTGCCAGCAGTGACTGGGGGGGGATCACCGGG. Translation gives CASSDWGGITG. The full CDR3 is CASSDWGGITGQLYF.

This clone has a handful of counts. Here the gene names and germline are mouse. Read data end 4 residues before the CDR3 end; the end is taken from the germline J gene. V usage is TRBV19 and J usage is TRBJ1-4; 7 bases are a match to TRBD1. The CDR3 totals 15 residues. After removal of 4 bases from V and 0 bases from J, the junction contained 3 bases not matched to a gene. Germline lookup yields CDR1 FNHDT and CDR2 SITEND (reference sequence). The sequenced part of the CDR3 DNA is TGTGCCAGCAGTTACAGGGGTTTTTCCAACGAA. Its translation: CASSYRGFSNE. The whole CDR3 sequence reads CASSYRGFSNERLFF.

This clone was seen many times. Gene and germline names: mouse. The read gets to within 4 residues of the CDR3 end, and the germline J gene fills in the rest. The V and J genes are TRBV13-3 and TRBJ1-2; D is perhaps TRBD1 (5 bases). Trimming cost V 3 bases and J 2 bases, with 11 bases left between them. The germline CDR1 and CDR2 sequences are NNHDY and SYVADS. The CDR3 has 14 residues. CDR3: CASSGQPVNSDYTF. Partial CDR3 DNA: TGTGCCAGCAGTGGACAGCCAGTCAACTCC.

As to this clone: Mouse gene names apply. The read terminates 4 residues ahead of where the CDR3 ends, so the germline J gene completes it. This chain connects TRBV19 to TRBJ1-1, with TRBD1 matching over 7 bases. Germline CDR1 reads FNHDT; CDR2 reads SITEND (reference sequence). The CDR3 covers 13 residues. Trimming at V came to 4 bases and at J to 4 bases, leaving 4 bases not matched to a gene. The covered CDR3 bases are TGTGCCAGCAGTCAAACAGGGGTCACA. Translated, it gives CASSQTGVT. The whole CDR3 reads CASSQTGVTEVFF.

This clone showed up many times. Genes and germline come from the mouse. From the germline J gene comes the end of the CDR3, since the read stops 4 residues before it. The chain links TRBV13-3 to TRBJ2-5, with 14 bases identical to TRBD2. Germline assignment: CDR1 NNHDY and CDR2 SYVADS. There are 16 residues in the CDR3. V shed 3 bases and J 2 bases; nucleotides not matched to a gene: 2. CDR3 DNA, as far as it was read: TGTGCCAGCAGTGCGGGACTGGGGGGGCGCCAAGAC. This translates into CASSAGLGGRQD. The CDR3 in its entirety is CASSAGLGGRQDTQYF.

There are a few counts of this clone. Genes and germline come from the mouse. From the germline J gene comes the end of the CDR3, since the read stops 4 residues before it. The rearrangement joins TRBV16 to TRBJ2-2, with 8 bases fitting TRBD1. Looked up from germline, CDR1 is SGHSA and CDR2 is FRNQAP. The CDR3 covers 16 residues. Germline trimming cut 1 base from V and 4 bases from J; bases unmatched to any gene: 5. CDR3 protein: CASSLGQGATTGQLYF. The sequenced CDR3 bases are TGTGCAAGCAGCTTAGGCCAGGGGGCCACCACCGGG.

In this sample, this clone turned up a few times. Gene labels here are mouse ones. The read terminates 4 residues before the CDR3 end, so the remaining end is supplied by the germline J gene. The V call is TRBV13-2, the J call TRBJ1-1; D remains unclear. The germline V gene encodes CDR1 NNHNN and CDR2 SYGAGS (reference sequence). The CDR3 runs 13 residues. CDR3 residues: CASGDPDTPEVFF. The DNA read from the CDR3 is TGTGCCAGCGGTGATCCTGACACCCCA.